This T cell receptor (beta chain) was found in a study of immune reconstitution after stem cell transplant in scleroderma. TCRdb processed the RT-PCR reads anew with MiXCR; each CDR3 protein has one entry. The data contain about 5,600 distinct CDR3 sequences, under 8.5% of them singletons. The CDR3 is made up of 13 amino acids. Trimming left V 4 bases short and J 3 bases short, with 10 bases between. Germline lookup yields CDR1 DFQATT and CDR2 SNEGSKA (reference sequence). In its sample, this clonotype ranks as medium-sized (0.01 to 0.1%). The material was obtained before or after autologous hematopoietic stem cell transplantation (not recorded which). The rearrangement uses TRBV20-1 and TRBJ1-5; no reliable D call. This clonotype originated in a male donor with systemic sclerosis. For the CDR3, the DNA is TGCAGTGCTACGCGGAGTTTCAATCAGCCCCAGCATTTT. This codes for CSATRSFNQPQHF.